This T cell receptor beta chain was obtained from a study of T cells in Graves' hyperthyroidism and ophthalmopathy. A few counts support this clonotype. Its antigen remains unidentified. A NOSPECS grade of at least 4, a Clinical Activity Score of at least 3 and duration under 3 months were recorded in ophthalmopathy patients. Diagnosis relied on clinical symptoms, serum thyroxine and TRAb, thyroid ultrasound and orbital computed tomography. Approximately 10 ml of fresh peripheral blood supplied the PBMCs. Broader study findings: Ophthalmopathy stood apart from stable hyperthyroidism in a 13 V-J model.

TCR beta CDR3 regions were amplified from RNA transcripts. The HTBI primer set drove a first-round RT-PCR of the TCR CDR3. A single record per CDR3 protein comes from TCRdb applying MiXCR to the multiplex PCR reads. The repertoire consists of 400,000 to 600,000 distinct CDR3 sequences, with 15% to 20% occurring once and the leading ten covering around 28%. Sequencing was performed on blood. This receptor was obtained from a woman in her thirties with Graves' ophthalmopathy.

The CDR3 bases are TGTGCCAGCCGAACACAGGGGGCACGAGCGGAGGACTATGGCTACACCTTC. Protein sequence: CASRTQGARAEDYGYTF. The V call is TRBV28, the J call TRBJ1-2; 9 bases align to TRBD1. V shed 8 bases and J 3 bases; nucleotides not matched to a gene: 16. The CDR3 extends over 17 amino acids. Germline CDR1 and CDR2: MDHEN and SYDVKM.